A single sample gave rise to the 3 T cell receptor beta chains below, sequenced in a study of blood T cell repertoires in COVID-19. Method: immunoSEQ multiplex PCR; TCRdb's copy keeps in-frame clones and lacks some. This table has tens of thousands of clones, approximately 90% appearing once. Material: peripheral blood. The receptors were sampled from a woman at least 80 years old with COVID-19, enrolled during active disease.

This clone occurred once. V usage is TRBV19 and J usage is TRBJ2-6; D possibly corresponds to TRBD1 (6 bases). The germline CDR1 and CDR2 sequences are LNHDA and SQIVND (reference sequence). Trimming removed 6 bases from V and 8 bases from J, with 20 bases in between. The CDR3 is made up of 16 amino acids. Written as DNA, the CDR3 is TGTGCCAGTAGAAAAGTTACAGGGAGCGATTCCAACGTCCTGACTTTC. Translation: CASRKVTGSDSNVLTF.

The chain is built from TRBV11-2 and TRBJ1-4, with D possibly being TRBD1 (5 bases). The CDR3 consists of 15 residues. Germline V gives CDR1 SGHAT, CDR2 FQNNGV. The V gene lost 4 bases and the J gene lost 0 bases, with 9 bases spanning the gap. The CDR3 region has the DNA TGTGCCAGCAGCTCTACCAGGGCAACTAATGAAAAACTGTTTTTT. This encodes CASSSTRATNEKLFF. Drawing the rest from reference TRBV11-2 and TRBJ1-4, the complete variable domain is EAGVAQSPRYKIIEKRQSVAFWCNPISGHATLYWYQQILGQGPKLLIQFQNNGVVDDSQLPKDRFSAERLKGVDSTLKIQPAKLEDSAVYLCASSSTRATNEKLFFGSGTQLSVL.

This sequence joins TRBV19 and TRBJ1-5; 7 nucleotides align to TRBD1. Germline lookup yields CDR1 LNHDA and CDR2 SQIVND (reference sequence). Trimming at V came to 6 bases and at J to 0 bases, leaving 2 bases not matched to a gene. The CDR3 is 14 residues long. DNA for the CDR3: TGTGCCAGTAGACAGGGGTATAGCAATCAGCCCCAGCATTTT. Encoded protein: CASRQGYSNQPQHF.